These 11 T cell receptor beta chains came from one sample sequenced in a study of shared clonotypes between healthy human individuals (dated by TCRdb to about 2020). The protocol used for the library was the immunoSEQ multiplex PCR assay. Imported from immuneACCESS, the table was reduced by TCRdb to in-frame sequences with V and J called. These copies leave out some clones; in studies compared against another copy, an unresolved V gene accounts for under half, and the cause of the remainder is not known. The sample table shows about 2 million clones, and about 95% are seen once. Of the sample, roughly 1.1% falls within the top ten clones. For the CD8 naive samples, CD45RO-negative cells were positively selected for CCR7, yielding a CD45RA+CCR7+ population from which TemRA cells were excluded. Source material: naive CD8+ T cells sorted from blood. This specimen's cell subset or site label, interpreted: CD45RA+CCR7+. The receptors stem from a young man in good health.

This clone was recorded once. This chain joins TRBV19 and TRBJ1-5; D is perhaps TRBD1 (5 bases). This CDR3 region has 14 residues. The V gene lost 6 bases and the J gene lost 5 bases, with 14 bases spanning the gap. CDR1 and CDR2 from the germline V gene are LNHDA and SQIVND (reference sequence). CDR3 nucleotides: TGTGCCAGTAGGGTTGGGGGGGGTGATCAGCCCCAGCATTTT. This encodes CASRVGGGDQPQHF.

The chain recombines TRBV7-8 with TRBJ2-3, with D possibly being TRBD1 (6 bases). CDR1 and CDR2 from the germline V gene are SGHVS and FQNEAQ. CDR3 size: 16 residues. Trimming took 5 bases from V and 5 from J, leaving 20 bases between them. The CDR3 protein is CASSPASEGDGDTQYF. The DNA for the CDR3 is TGTGCCAGCAGCCCGGCTTCCGAGGGGGATGGAGATACGCAGTATTTT.

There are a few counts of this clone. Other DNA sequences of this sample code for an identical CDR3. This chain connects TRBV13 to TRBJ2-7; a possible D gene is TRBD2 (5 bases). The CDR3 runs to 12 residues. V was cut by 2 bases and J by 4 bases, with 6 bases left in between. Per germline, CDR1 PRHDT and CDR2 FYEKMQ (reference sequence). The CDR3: CASSLRGYEQYF. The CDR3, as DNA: TGTGCCAGCAGCTTACGGGGTTACGAGCAGTACTTC.

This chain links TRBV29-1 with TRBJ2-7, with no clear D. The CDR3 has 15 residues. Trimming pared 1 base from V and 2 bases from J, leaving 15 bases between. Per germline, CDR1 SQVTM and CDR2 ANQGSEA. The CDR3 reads CSVEGPLDRPYEQYF. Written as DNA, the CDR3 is TGCAGCGTTGAAGGCCCCCTGGACCGTCCCTACGAGCAGTACTTC.

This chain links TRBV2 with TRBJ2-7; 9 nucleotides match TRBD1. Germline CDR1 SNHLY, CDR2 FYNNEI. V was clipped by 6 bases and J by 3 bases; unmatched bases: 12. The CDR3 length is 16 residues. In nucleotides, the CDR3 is TGTGCCAGCAGAGAAACCGGGACAGGGAAGAACTACGAGCAGTACTTC. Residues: CASRETGTGKNYEQYF.

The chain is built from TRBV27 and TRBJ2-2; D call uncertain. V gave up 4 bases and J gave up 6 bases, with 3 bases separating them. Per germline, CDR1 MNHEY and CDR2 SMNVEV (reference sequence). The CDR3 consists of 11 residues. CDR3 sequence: CASSSAGELFF. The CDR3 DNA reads TGTGCCAGCAGTTCCGCCGGGGAGCTGTTTTTT.

The CDR3 sequence: CASSSTDRLAGAPYEQYF. CDR3 nucleotide sequence: TGTGCCAGCAGCTCCACAGACCGACTGGCGGGGGCCCCCTACGAGCAGTACTTC. The chain combines TRBV7-9 with TRBJ2-7, with D maybe TRBD2 (7 bases). Germline V gene lookup returns CDR1 SEHNR and CDR2 FQNEAQ (reference sequence). Trimming pared 4 bases from V and 2 bases from J, leaving 24 bases between. The CDR3 is 18 residues long. Complete variable domain (other parts from reference TRBV7-9 and TRBJ2-7): DTGVSQNPRHKITKRGQNVTFRCDPISEHNRLYWYRQTLGQGPEFLTYFQNEAQLEKSRLLSDRFSAERPKGSFSTLEIQRTEQGDSAMYLCASSSTDRLAGAPYEQYFGPGTRLTVT.

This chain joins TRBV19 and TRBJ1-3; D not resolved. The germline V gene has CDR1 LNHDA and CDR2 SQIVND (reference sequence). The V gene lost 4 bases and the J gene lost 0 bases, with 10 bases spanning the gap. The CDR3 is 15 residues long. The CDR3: CASSTAAISGNTIYF. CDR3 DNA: TGTGCCAGTAGTACCGCGGCTATCTCTGGAAACACCATATATTTT.

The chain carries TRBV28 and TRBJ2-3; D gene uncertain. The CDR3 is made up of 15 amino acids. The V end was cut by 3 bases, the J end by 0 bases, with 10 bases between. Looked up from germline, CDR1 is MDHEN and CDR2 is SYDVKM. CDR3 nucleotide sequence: TGTGCCAGCAGTTTTACGCACCCTAGCACAGATACGCAGTATTTT. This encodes CASSFTHPSTDTQYF.

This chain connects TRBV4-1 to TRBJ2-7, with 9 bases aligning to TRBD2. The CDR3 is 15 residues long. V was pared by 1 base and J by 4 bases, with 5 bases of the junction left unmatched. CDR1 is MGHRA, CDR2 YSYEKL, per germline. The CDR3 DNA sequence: TGCGCCAGCAGCCAAGTGGCGGGAGGGGCTTACGAGCAGTACTTC. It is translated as CASSQVAGGAYEQYF.

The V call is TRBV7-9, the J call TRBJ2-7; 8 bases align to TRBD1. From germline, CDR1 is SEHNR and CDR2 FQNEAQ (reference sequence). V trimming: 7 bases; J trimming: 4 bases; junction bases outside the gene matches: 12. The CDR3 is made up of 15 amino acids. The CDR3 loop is CASTPPGQVTYEQYF. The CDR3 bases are TGTGCCAGCACCCCTCCGGGACAGGTGACATACGAGCAGTACTTC.